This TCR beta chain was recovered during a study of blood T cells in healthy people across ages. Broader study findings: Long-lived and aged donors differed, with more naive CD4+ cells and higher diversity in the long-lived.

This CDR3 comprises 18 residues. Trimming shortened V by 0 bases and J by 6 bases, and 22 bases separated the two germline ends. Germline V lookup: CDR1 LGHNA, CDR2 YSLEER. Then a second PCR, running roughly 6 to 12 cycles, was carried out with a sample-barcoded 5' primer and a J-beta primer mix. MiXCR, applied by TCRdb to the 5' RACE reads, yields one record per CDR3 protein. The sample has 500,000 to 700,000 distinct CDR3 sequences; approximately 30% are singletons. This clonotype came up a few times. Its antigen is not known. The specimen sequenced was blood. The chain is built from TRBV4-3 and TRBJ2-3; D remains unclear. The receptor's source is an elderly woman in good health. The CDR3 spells CASSQEVQRSKYVDTQYF. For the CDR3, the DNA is TGCGCCAGCAGCCAAGAAGTACAGAGGAGCAAATATGTGGATACGCAGTATTTT.